This TCR beta chain was captured by sequencing in a study of cytomegalovirus exposure and HLA in healthy donors. Whole-study context: Genotyping of 300 to 450 donors showed that 80% to 90% belonged to the Caucasian-associated ancestry cluster. Findings of the study overall: CMV antigen specificity of a few CMV-associated chains was confirmed in vitro. Most observed TCR sequences were rare, whereas some public TCRs were detected in many donors.

It was with 60 Vbeta and 13 Jbeta primers that the PCR ran. Profiled with immunoSEQ multiplex PCR; TCRdb holds only in-frame clones, not every one. The data contain over 150,000 clones, roughly 80% of them singletons. To note about this clone: Antigen unknown.

The V end lost 5 bases, the J end lost 0 bases, and 5 bases lay between the germline ends. The CDR3 loop spans 13 amino acids. Germline loops: CDR1 SEHNR, CDR2 FQNEAQ (reference sequence). The rearrangement links TRBV7-9 to TRBJ1-5, with no clear D. Specimen: PBMCs. The TCR sequence derives from a male donor in good health and CMV-seropositive. The CDR3 DNA reads as TGTGCCAGCAGCACAGATAGCAATCAGCCCCAGCATTTT. This translates into CASSTDSNQPQHF.